This T cell receptor (beta chain) derives from a study of cytotoxic CD8 clonotypes in ibrutinib-treated CLL. Background on the study: Results showed roughly 25 partial and 2 complete responses; following median around 68 months, around 15 remained remitted, approximately twelve advanced.

For TCR beta libraries, about 2 micrograms of genomic DNA were obtained from cryopreserved PBMCs. The protocol was immunoSEQ multiplex PCR, while the TCRdb copy is restricted to in-frame clones and leaves out a portion. The table shows 65,000 to 85,000 clones, with about nine tenths occurring only once. The sequencing used PBMCs, collected after 12 months of ibrutinib treatment. The sequence came from a human donor with chronic lymphocytic leukemia.

CDR3 sequence: CASSPRRTEAFF. The CDR3 DNA follows: TGTGCCAGCAGCCCACGTCGGACTGAAGCTTTCTTT. The V and J genes are TRBV13 and TRBJ1-1; no reliable D call. Germline values: CDR1 PRHDT, CDR2 FYEKMQ (reference sequence). The length of the CDR3 is 12 residues. Trimming took off 5 bases at V and 5 bases at J, with 9 bases between the two ends.